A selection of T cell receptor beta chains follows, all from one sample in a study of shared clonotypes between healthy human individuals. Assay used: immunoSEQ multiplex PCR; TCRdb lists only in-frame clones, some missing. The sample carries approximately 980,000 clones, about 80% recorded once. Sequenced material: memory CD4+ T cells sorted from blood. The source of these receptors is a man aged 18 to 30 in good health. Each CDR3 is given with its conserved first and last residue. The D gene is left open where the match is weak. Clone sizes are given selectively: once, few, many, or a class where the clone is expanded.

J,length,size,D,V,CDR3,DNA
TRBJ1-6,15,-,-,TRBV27,CASSPGTTEGSPLHF,TGTGCCAGCAGTCCCGGGACAACGGAGGGCTCACCCCTCCACTTT
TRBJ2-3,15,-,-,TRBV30,CAYQRATPAGDTQYF,TGTGCCTACCAGCGGGCTACCCCCGCGGGAGATACGCAGTATTTT
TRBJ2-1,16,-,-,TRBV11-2,CASSPRAVRGSGEQFF,TGTGCCAGCAGCCCCCGGGCGGTCAGGGGCTCGGGTGAGCAGTTCTTC
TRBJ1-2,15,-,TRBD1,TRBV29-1,CSPGGRGKGNYGYTF,TGCAGCCCAGGGGGTAGGGGGAAAGGTAACTATGGCTACACCTTC
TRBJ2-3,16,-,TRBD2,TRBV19,CASKLAGTDVADTQYF,TGTGCCAGTAAACTAGCGGGAACGGATGTCGCAGATACGCAGTATTTT
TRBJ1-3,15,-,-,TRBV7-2,CASSVWQGSGNTIYF,TGTGCCAGCAGCGTTTGGCAGGGCTCTGGAAACACCATATATTTT
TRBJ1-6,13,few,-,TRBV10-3,CAISAQGGSPLHF,TGTGCCATCAGTGCACAGGGAGGATCACCCCTCCACTTT
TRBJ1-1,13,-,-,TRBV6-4,CASSVQENTEAFF,TGTGCCAGCAGTGTTCAAGAGAACACTGAAGCTTTCTTT
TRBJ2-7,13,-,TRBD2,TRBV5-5,CASYPSGTCEQYF,TGTGCCAGCTATCCAAGCGGGACCTGCGAGCAGTACTTC
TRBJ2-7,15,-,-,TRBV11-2,CASSLLGAGPYEQYF,TGTGCCAGCAGCTTACTCGGGGCGGGGCCCTACGAGCAGTACTTC
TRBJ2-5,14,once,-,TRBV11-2,CASSLGYYQETQYF,TGTGCCAGCAGCCTAGGCTACTACCAAGAGACCCAGTACTTC
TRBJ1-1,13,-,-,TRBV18,CASSPNVATEAFF,TGTGCCAGCTCACCAAATGTGGCGACTGAAGCTTTCTTT
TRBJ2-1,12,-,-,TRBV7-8,CASRNFRDEQFF,TGTGCCAGCAGAAACTTCCGGGATGAGCAGTTCTTC
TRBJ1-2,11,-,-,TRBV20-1,CSASRRDGYTF,TGCAGTGCTAGCCGCAGGGATGGCTACACCTTC
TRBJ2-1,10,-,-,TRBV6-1,CASNSFEQFF,TGTGCCAGCAATTCGTTTGAGCAGTTCTTC
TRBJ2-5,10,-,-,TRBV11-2,CASSGWTQYF,TGTGCCAGCAGCGGTTGGACCCAGTACTTC
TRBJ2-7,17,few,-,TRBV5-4,CASSLEKGQARRYEQYF,TGTGCCAGCAGCTTGGAAAAGGGGCAGGCCCGACGCTACGAGCAGTACTTC
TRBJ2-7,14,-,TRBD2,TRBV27,CASSVLAGPYEQYF,TGTGCCAGCAGTGTACTAGCGGGCCCCTACGAGCAGTACTTC
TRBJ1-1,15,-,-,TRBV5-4,CASSSTGTWNTEAFF,TGTGCCAGCAGCTCAACAGGGACATGGAACACTGAAGCTTTCTTT
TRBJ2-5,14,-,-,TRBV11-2,CASSFWAREETQYF,TGTGCCAGCAGCTTTTGGGCCAGAGAAGAGACCCAGTACTTC
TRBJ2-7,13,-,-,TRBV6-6,CASSKSTGHEQYF,TGTGCCAGCAGTAAATCTACCGGCCACGAGCAGTACTTC
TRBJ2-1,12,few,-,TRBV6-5,CASSTGLGEQFF,TGTGCCAGCAGTACAGGGTTAGGTGAGCAGTTCTTC
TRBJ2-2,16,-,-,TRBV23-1,CASRNRPPGGTGELFF,TGCGCCAGCAGGAATAGGCCTCCCGGTGGGACCGGGGAGCTGTTTTTT
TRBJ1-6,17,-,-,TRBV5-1,CASSSLTWDSDNSPLHF,TGCGCCAGCAGTTCGTTGACATGGGACTCTGATAATTCACCCCTCCACTTT
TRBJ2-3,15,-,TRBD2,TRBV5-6,CASSLRREYTDTQYF,TGTGCCAGCAGTTTGAGGCGGGAGTACACAGATACGCAGTATTTT
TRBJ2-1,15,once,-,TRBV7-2,CASSLGSGSYNEQFF,TGTGCCAGCAGCTTAGGGTCAGGTTCCTACAATGAGCAGTTCTTC
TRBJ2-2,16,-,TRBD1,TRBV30,CAVDWIGTGNTGELFF,TGTGCCGTAGATTGGATAGGGACAGGCAACACCGGGGAGCTGTTTTTT
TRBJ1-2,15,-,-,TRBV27,CASSPSSGFNYGYTF,TGTGCCAGCAGTCCTTCTTCAGGTTTTAACTATGGCTACACCTTC
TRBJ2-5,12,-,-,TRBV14,CASSQNQETQYF,TGTGCCAGCAGCCAAAACCAAGAGACCCAGTACTTC
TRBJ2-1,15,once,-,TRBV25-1,CASSVFSGDYNEQFF,TGTGCCAGCAGTGTTTTCAGTGGTGACTACAATGAGCAGTTCTTC
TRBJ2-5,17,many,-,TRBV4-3,CASSPPGGGKILGTQYF,TGCGCCAGCAGCCCACCCGGTGGGGGGAAGATTCTGGGGACCCAGTACTTC